This TCR beta chain was sequenced during a study of identical twins. Study-wide findings and caveats: Twin-shared out-of-frame alpha sequences were enriched for low generation probability. Twins' excess sharing was less marked for out-of-frame beta sequences. Instead of following the same donors, the conclusions were based on cross-sectional statistical analysis.

A word on this clonotype: What it binds is not known.

V gave up 2 bases and J gave up 9 bases; unmatched junction bases: 17. This CDR3 region has 18 residues. Germline V gene lookup returns CDR1 MGHDK and CDR2 SYGVNS. TCRdb ran MiXCR on the 5' RACE reads and lists one entry per CDR3 protein. The sample has about 280,000 distinct CDR3 sequences, under 9.5% seen once. This sample was also put to use in a study of yellow fever vaccine responses in identical twins. From that report: Twins reportedly showed a vaccine T cell response that seemed partly convergent and partly personalized.

The rearrangement joins TRBV25-1 to TRBJ2-1; 9 bases map to TRBD1. This TCR was recovered from a woman aged 18-29 years in good health. The sample comprised memory (CD45RO+) T cells sorted from blood. CDR3 residues: CASSEAIGGQGLFGEQFF. The CDR3, as DNA: TGTGCCAGCAGTGAAGCCATTGGGGGACAGGGATTATTTGGTGAGCAGTTCTTC.